This T cell receptor (beta chain) comes out of a study of blood T cells in healthy people across ages. Germline-derived CDR1 and CDR2 are SGHAT and FQDESV (reference sequence). This CDR3 region has 12 residues. With regard to this clonotype: One end of the junction fails to match germline, which may point to a read error.

Together with a sample-barcoded 5' primer, a J-beta primer mix was included in a second PCR lasting about 6 to 12 cycles. TCRdb redid the calling of the 5' RACE reads with MiXCR, one entry per CDR3 protein. This table has approximately 730,000 distinct CDR3 sequences, 53% appearing once. The chain recombines TRBV11-1 with TRBJ2-1, with unresolved D. Sequencing was done on a sample of blood. This receptor was taken from an elderly man in good health. The chain's CDR3 is CASSPSNNEQFF. In DNA, the CDR3 is TGTGCCAGCAGCCCCTCCAACAATGAGCAGTTCTTC.